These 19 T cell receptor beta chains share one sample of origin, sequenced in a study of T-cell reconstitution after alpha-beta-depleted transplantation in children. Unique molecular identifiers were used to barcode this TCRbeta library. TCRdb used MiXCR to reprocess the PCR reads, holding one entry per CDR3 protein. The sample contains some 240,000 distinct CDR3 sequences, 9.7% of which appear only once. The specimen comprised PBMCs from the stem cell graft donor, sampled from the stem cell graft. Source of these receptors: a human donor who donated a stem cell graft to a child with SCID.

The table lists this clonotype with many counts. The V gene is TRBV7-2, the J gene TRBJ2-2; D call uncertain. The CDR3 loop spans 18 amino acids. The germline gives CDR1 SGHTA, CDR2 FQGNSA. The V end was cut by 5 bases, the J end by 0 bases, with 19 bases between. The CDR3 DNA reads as TGTGCCAGCAGCCGAACCAGTAACAGCAACTCGAACACCGGGGAGCTGTTTTTT. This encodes CASSRTSNSNSNTGELFF.

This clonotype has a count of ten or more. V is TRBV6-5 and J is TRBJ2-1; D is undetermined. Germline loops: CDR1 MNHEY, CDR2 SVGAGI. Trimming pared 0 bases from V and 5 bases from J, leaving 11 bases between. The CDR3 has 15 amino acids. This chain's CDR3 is CASSYSLGDHNEQFF. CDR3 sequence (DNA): TGTGCCAGCAGTTACTCGCTGGGTGACCACAATGAGCAGTTCTTC.

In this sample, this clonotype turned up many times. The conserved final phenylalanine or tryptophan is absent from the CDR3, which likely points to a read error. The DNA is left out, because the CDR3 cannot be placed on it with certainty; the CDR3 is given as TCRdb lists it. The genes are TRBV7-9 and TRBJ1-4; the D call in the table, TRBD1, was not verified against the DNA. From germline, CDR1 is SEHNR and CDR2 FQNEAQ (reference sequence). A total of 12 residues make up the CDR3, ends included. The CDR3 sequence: CASSPGRRPSNV.

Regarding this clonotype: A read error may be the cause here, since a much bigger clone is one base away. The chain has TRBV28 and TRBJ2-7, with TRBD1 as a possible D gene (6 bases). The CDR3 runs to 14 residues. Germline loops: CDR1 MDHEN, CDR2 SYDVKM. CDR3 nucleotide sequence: TGTGCCTGCAGCCGTGACATACAGGGCCACGAGCAGTACTTC. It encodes CACSRDIQGHEQYF.

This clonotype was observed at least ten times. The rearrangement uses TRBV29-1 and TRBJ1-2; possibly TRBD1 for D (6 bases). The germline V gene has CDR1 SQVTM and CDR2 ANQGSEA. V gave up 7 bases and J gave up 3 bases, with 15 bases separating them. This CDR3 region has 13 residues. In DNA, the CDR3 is TGCAGCGCTTCGGACAGTCTCGACTATGGCTACACCTTC. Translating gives CSASDSLDYGYTF.

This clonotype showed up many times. The CDR3, as DNA: TGTGCCAGCAGTTACAATTGGCAGGGGGGTGCCGGGGAGCTGTTTTTT. Protein: CASSYNWQGGAGELFF. The J gene is TRBJ2-2, the V gene TRBV6-5, with D tentatively TRBD1 (7 bases). The CDR3 is 16 amino acids. CDR1 and CDR2 (germline): MNHEY, SVGAGI. Trimming cost V 2 bases and J 6 bases, with 16 bases left between them.

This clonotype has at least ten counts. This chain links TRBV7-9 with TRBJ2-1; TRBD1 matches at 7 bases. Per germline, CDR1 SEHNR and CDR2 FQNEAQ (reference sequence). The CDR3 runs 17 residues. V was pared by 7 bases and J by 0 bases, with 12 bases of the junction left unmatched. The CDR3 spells CASTSPKGQSSYNEQFF. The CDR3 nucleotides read TGTGCCAGCACCTCACCCAAGGGACAGAGCTCCTACAATGAGCAGTTCTTC.

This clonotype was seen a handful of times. CDR3 DNA sequence: TGCAGTGCTAGGCCCCTAGCGGGGGGGCACAATGAGCAGTTCTTC. It yields the protein CSARPLAGGHNEQFF. The rearrangement joins TRBV20-1 to TRBJ2-1; TRBD2 matches at 12 bases. Germline assignment: CDR1 DFQATT and CDR2 SNEGSKA (reference sequence). Trimming at V came to 3 bases and at J to 5 bases, leaving 5 bases not matched to a gene. CDR3 length: 15 amino acids.

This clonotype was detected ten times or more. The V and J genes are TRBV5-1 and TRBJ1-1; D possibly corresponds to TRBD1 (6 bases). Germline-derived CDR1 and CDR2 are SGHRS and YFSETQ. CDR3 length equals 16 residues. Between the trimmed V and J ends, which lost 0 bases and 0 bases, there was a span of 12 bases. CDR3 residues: CASSLAGVRLNTEAFF. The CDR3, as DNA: TGCGCCAGCAGCTTGGCAGGGGTTCGCCTGAACACTGAAGCTTTCTTT. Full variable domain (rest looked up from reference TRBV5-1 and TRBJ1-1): KAGVTQTPRYLIKTRGQQVTLSCSPISGHRSVSWYQQTPGQGLQFLFEYFSETQRNKGNFPGRFSGRQFSNSRSEMNVSTLELGDSALYLCASSLAGVRLNTEAFFGQGTRLTVV.

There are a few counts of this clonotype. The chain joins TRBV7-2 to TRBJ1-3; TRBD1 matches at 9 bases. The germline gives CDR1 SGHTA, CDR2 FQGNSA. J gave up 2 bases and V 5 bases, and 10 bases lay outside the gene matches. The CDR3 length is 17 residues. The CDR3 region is CASSPRPGQGAGNTIYF. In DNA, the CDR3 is TGTGCCAGCAGCCCGAGACCGGGACAGGGAGCTGGAAACACCATATATTTT.

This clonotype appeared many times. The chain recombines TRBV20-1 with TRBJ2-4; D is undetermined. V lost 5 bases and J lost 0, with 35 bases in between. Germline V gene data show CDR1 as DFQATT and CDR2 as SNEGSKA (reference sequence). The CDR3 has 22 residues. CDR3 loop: CSALAPRGRVLEERIAKNIQYF. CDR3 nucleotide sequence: TGCAGTGCTCTGGCTCCTCGTGGTCGGGTCTTGGAAGAACGAATAGCCAAAAACATTCAGTACTTC.

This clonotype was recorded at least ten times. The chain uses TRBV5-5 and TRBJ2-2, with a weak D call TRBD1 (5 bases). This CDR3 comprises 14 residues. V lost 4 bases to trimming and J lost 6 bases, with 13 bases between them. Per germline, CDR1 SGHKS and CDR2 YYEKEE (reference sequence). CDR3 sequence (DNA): TGTGCCAGCAGCACCTTACAGGTCCCCGGGGAGCTGTTTTTT. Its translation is CASSTLQVPGELFF. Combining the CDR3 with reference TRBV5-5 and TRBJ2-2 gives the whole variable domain DAGVTQSPTHLIKTRGQQVTLRCSPISGHKSVSWYQQVLGQGPQFIFQYYEKEERGRGNFPDRFSARQFPNYSSELNVNALLLGDSALYLCASSTLQVPGELFFGEGSRLTVL.

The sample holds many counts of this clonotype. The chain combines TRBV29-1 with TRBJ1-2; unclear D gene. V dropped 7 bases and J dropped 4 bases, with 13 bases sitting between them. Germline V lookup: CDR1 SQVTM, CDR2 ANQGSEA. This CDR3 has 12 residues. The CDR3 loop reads CSGGGQLYGYTF. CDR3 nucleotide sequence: TGCAGCGGGGGAGGCCAGCTCTATGGCTACACCTTC.

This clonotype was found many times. CDR3 amino acids: CASSLVRGSSYEQYF. CDR3 nucleotide sequence: TGTGCCAGCAGCTTAGTTCGGGGGAGCTCCTACGAGCAGTACTTC. The chain recombines TRBV7-2 with TRBJ2-7; a weak D match, TRBD2 (6 bases). CDR1 SGHTA and CDR2 FQGNSA come from the germline V gene. CDR3 length: 15 residues. Trimming left V 1 base short and J 0 bases short, with 10 bases between.

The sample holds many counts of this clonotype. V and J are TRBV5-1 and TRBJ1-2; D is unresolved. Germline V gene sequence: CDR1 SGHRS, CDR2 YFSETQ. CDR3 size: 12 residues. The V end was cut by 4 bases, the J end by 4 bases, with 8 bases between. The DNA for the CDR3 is TGCGCCAGCAGCGGAGGACCCTATGGCTACACCTTC. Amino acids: CASSGGPYGYTF.

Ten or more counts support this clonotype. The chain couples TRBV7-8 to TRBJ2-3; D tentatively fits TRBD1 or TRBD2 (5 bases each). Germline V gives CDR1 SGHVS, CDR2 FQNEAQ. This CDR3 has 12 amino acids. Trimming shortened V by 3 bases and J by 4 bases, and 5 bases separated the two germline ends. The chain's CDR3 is CASSLGADTQYF. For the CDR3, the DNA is TGTGCCAGCAGCTTGGGGGCAGATACGCAGTATTTT.

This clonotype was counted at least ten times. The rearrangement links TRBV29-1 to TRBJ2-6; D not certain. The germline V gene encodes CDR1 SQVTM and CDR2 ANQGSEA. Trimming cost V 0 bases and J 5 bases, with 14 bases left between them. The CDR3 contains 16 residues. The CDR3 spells CSVEDLDSGRANVLTF. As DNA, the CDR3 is TGCAGCGTTGAAGATCTTGACTCCGGCCGGGCCAACGTCCTGACTTTC. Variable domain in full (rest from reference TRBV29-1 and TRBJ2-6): SAVISQKPSRDICQRGTSLTIQCQVDSQVTMMFWYRQQPGQSLTLIATANQGSEATYESGFVIDKFPISRPNLTFSTLTVSNMSPEDSSIYLCSVEDLDSGRANVLTFGAGSRLTVL.

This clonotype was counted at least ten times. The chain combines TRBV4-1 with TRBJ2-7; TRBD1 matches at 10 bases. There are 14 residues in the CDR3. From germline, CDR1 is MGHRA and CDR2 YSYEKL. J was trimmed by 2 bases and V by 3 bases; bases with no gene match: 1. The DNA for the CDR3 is TGCGCCAGCAGCCATGGACAGGGGGCCTACGAGCAGTACTTC. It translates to CASSHGQGAYEQYF.

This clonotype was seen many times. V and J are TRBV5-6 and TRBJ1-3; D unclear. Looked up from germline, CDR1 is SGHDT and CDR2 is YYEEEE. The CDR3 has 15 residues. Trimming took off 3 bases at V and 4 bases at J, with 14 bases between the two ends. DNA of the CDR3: TGTGCCAGCAGCTCCCTTCTGGACGGGGGAAACACCATATATTTT. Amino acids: CASSSLLDGGNTIYF.